The 15 T cell receptor beta chains given below trace back to one sample, sequenced in a study of T cell responses to AZD1222 COVID-19 vaccine. Libraries were prepared by immunoSEQ multiplex PCR; TCRdb keeps only in-frame clonotypes and omits some of them. Of some 130,000 clones listed, roughly 90% are singletons. The specimen comprised peripheral blood, sampled 28 days after the second AZD1222 dose. All receptors come from an adult who received the AZD1222 COVID-19 vaccine.

The chain links TRBV5-1 to TRBJ1-6; 10 positions match TRBD1. Germline V gene sequence: CDR1 SGHRS, CDR2 YFSETQ. This CDR3 has 16 residues. V lost 5 bases and J lost 7; bases outside the gene matches: 9. Here the CDR3 reads CASRQDRDRGNSPLHF. The CDR3 DNA reads TGCGCCAGCAGACAAGACCGGGACAGGGGCAATTCACCCCTCCACTTT.

This clone was seen more than once but under ten times. V and J are TRBV6-5 and TRBJ1-6; D is undetermined. This CDR3 has 15 amino acids. Deletions cut 5 bases from V and 7 bases from J, with 15 bases between. Germline values: CDR1 MNHEY, CDR2 SVGAGI. The CDR3 loop reads CASSRSTPANSPLHF. The CDR3 nucleotides read TGTGCCAGCAGTAGATCAACACCCGCCAATTCACCCCTCCACTTT.

The V call is TRBV7-9, the J call TRBJ2-7; 10 bases line up with TRBD2. The CDR3 is made up of 14 amino acids. V lost 10 bases, J lost 5 bases, and 11 bases stayed unmatched. Germline V lookup: CDR1 SEHNR, CDR2 FQNEAQ (reference sequence). The CDR3 DNA sequence: TGTGCCACGGGACTAGCGTCCCGTAGGGACGAGCAGTACTTC. It yields the protein CATGLASRRDEQYF.

The chain carries TRBV19 and TRBJ1-5; D may be TRBD1 (5 bases). Germline-derived CDR1 and CDR2 are LNHDA and SQIVND (reference sequence). CDR3 size: 13 residues. V was cut by 1 base and J by 5 bases, with 6 bases left in between. Written as DNA, the CDR3 is TGTGCCAGTAGTATAGCCAGGGATCAGCCCCAGCATTTT. This sequence encodes CASSIARDQPQHF. The full variable domain, completed using reference TRBV19 and TRBJ1-5, is DGGITQSPKYLFRKEGQNVTLSCEQNLNHDAMYWYRQDPGQGLRLIYYSQIVNDFQKGDIAEGYSVSREKKESFPLTVTSAQKNPTAFYLCASSIARDQPQHFGDGTRLSIL.

CDR3 sequence (DNA): TGTGCCAGCAGTGAGAGTTGGACAGGGGTTGCCTACGAGCAGTACTTC. This sequence encodes CASSESWTGVAYEQYF. J is TRBJ2-7 and V is TRBV2; TRBD1 matches at 9 bases. The V and J ends lost 3 bases and 2 bases, in that order; junction bases with no gene match: 8. Germline assignment: CDR1 SNHLY and CDR2 FYNNEI. The CDR3 contains 16 residues.

The V call is TRBV6-1, the J call TRBJ2-7, with TRBD1 identical over 9 bases. Trimming cost V 1 base and J 4 bases; bases outside gene matches: 14. This CDR3 is 18 amino acids long. CDR1 and CDR2 (germline): MNHNS, SASEGT. CDR3 bases: TGTGCCAGCAGTGAAGGGACAGGGGCACTATTTCGACCTTACGAGCAGTACTTC. Its protein product is CASSEGTGALFRPYEQYF.

The V and J genes are TRBV9 and TRBJ2-7, with D possibly matching TRBD2 (6 bases). The germline V gene encodes CDR1 SGDLS and CDR2 YYNGEE. This CDR3 has 12 amino acids. Trimming removed 3 bases from V and 6 bases from J, with 10 bases in between. The CDR3 coding sequence is TGTGCCAGCAGCGAACGACTAGGCGAGCAGTACTTC. Amino acid sequence: CASSERLGEQYF.

The chain recombines TRBV18 with TRBJ2-5; TRBD2 aligns across 7 bases. CDR3 length: 14 residues. J lost 4 bases, V lost 6 bases, and 8 bases had no gene match. Germline loops: CDR1 KGHSH, CDR2 LQKENI. This CDR3 is CASSPMSGGETQYF. CDR3 nucleotide sequence: TGTGCCAGCTCGCCAATGTCGGGGGGAGAGACCCAGTACTTC.

The chain combines TRBV6-5 with TRBJ1-5; D uncertain. V lost 7 bases, J lost 3 bases, and 10 bases lay in between. The CDR3 is made up of 13 amino acids. In germline, CDR1 is MNHEY, CDR2 SVGAGI. The CDR3 reads CASTTANNQPQHF. The CDR3 region has the DNA TGTGCCAGCACTACCGCTAACAATCAGCCCCAGCATTTT.

The chain carries TRBV12-3 or TRBV12-4 and TRBJ1-1; D is undetermined. Trimming removed 6 bases at V and 0 bases at J, with 8 bases between. CDR3 length equals 13 residues. The CDR3 sequence is CASRDLMNTEAFF. Here the CDR3 DNA reads TGTGCCAGCAGGGACCTCATGAACACTGAAGCTTTCTTT.

J is TRBJ2-6 and V is TRBV27, with 9 bases lining up with TRBD1. This CDR3 is built from 18 residues. Trimming at V came to 4 bases and at J to 2 bases, leaving 9 bases not matched to a gene. CDR1 MNHEY and CDR2 SMNVEV come from the germline V gene (reference sequence). The CDR3 bases are TGTGCCAGCAGTTCCTCCGGGACAGGGTTCGCTGGGGCCAACGTCCTGACTTTC. Its protein is CASSSSGTGFAGANVLTF.

The chain has TRBV27 and TRBJ2-3, with 10 bases matching TRBD2. The CDR3 totals 15 residues. The germline V gene encodes CDR1 MNHEY and CDR2 SMNVEV (reference sequence). J was trimmed by 8 bases and V by 6 bases; bases with no gene match: 11. The CDR3 sequence is CASSLQRGGRVTQYF. The CDR3 coding sequence is TGTGCCAGCAGCCTACAGCGGGGGGGGCGGGTTACGCAGTATTTT.

The gene calls are TRBV3-1 (or the pseudogene TRBV3-2) and TRBJ1-1; 8 positions match TRBD1. The CDR3 has 17 residues. The ends lost 1 base at V and 1 base at J; junction bases unmatched: 8. Germline assignment: CDR1 LGHDT and CDR2 YNNKEL (reference sequence). CDR3 nucleotide sequence: TGTGCCAGCAGCCAAGGAGGGCAGGGGGCCGAGAACACTGAAGCTTTCTTT. Encoded protein: CASSQGGQGAENTEAFF.

The rearrangement uses TRBV6-5 and TRBJ1-4; D uncertain. CDR3 size: 15 residues. Germline CDR1 and CDR2: MNHEY and SVGAGI. Deletions cut 2 bases from V and 0 bases from J, with 7 bases between. CDR3 DNA sequence: TGTGCCAGCAGTTACGGCCCAGCAACTAATGAAAAACTGTTTTTT. This sequence encodes CASSYGPATNEKLFF.

The chain uses TRBV18 and TRBJ2-2, with 13 bases aligning to TRBD2. The germline V gene has CDR1 KGHSH and CDR2 LQKENI. The V gene end was trimmed by 6 bases and the J gene end by 6 bases; junction bases not matched to a gene: 7. The CDR3 runs to 16 residues. The CDR3 DNA reads TGTGCCAGCTCCCAACTAGCGGGAGGGCCCGCCGGGGAGCTGTTTTTT. This encodes CASSQLAGGPAGELFF.